Described below is a single TCR beta chain sequence and its context. No cognate antigen has been identified for it. Per-base quality was not reported, and no clone a single base away is much larger than it. Library creation used the immunoSEQ multiplex PCR assay. A mixture of 60 forward primers for TCR Vbeta segments and 13 reverse primers for TCR Jbeta segments was used in the multiplex PCR. A multiplex PCR assay on genomic DNA amplified the CDR3 region of rearranged TCR beta genes. Amplified TCR beta libraries were sequenced as 87-base-pair reads on the Illumina HiSeq System. Concerning the study's data processing: A later analysis counted about 82 million unique TCR beta chains across the 550 to 750 repertoires, and around 9.9 million of these chains were shared by at least two donors. Raw reads were error-corrected and collapsed into unique sequences by a nearest-neighbor algorithm in which closely related sequences were merged to remove PCR and sequencing errors. To assign V, D and J gene segments, CDR3 sequences were aligned to IMGT reference sequences. For a sequence to be retained, at least a six-nucleotide match to both a V gene segment and a J gene segment was required. A rearrangement was called productive if the CDR3 had no stop codons and remained in frame with V and J, and every other rearrangement was called non-productive. CDR3 was defined according to IMGT convention as the region running from the second conserved V-encoded cysteine to the conserved J-encoded phenylalanine. In an earlier analysis of around 540 of the donors, sequences lacking an unambiguous match to a single V gene segment were excluded. In an earlier analysis of approximately 560 of the donors, a V segment was called functional when productive rearrangements were above 56.7%, and segregating when the standard deviation between donors exceeded 5%. A statistical classification framework was developed to diagnose cytomegalovirus status using the catalog of TCR beta chain sequences. V and J gene assignment, in a later analysis, came from comparing TCR nucleotide sequences with IMGT/GENE-DB human TR gene sequences. A later analysis assigned CDR3 sequences and most-parsimonious VDJ recombination scenarios with the TCRdist pipeline. In a later analysis, each TCR beta chain was defined by its CDR3 amino acid sequence together with its V-gene family, and reads without a unique V-gene family were excluded. As a way to deal with suspected cross-contamination and a sequencing artifact, a later analysis dropped more than 500 nucleotide sequences that were highly shared and had low generation probability. A later analysis calculated a clonal expansion index for each public chain from normalized within-repertoire ranks of inferred template counts. A later analysis computed generation probabilities with a VDJ recombination model fitted to out-of-frame rearrangements, and checked the results against IGoR. A later analysis scored TCR-TCR, TCR-HLA and TCR-CMV co-occurrence with hypergeometric tests, applying a repertoire-size bias correction to TCR pairs. False discovery rates were estimated in a later analysis by permuting HLA or CMV assignments 20 times. In a later analysis, co-occurring TCRs were grouped using DBSCAN, with TCRdist sequence similarity added in when clustering inside HLA-allele-positive subsets. Repertoires with fewer than 30,000 or more than 120,000 public chains were left out of co-occurrence clustering, as were four to six repertoires with anomalous nucleotide sharing. In its TCRdb copy, this immuneACCESS table keeps in-frame sequences only and misses some clones. Where compared with another copy, unresolved V genes explain less than half of these, and the others have no known cause. V and J calls and clone size are given by that table; D and trimming were obtained from the DNA. This sample holds 140,000 or so clones; 9.4% were observed only once. The top ten constitute approximately 1.8% of the sample.

The cohort consisted of 650 to 850 healthy bone marrow donors. All cohort members were sampled while nominally healthy, although unrecorded immune exposures were likely present. The donor tested CMV seronegative and was one of the 352 seronegative cohort members. A peripheral blood sample was collected from each donor, and TCR beta sequencing was performed on peripheral blood mononuclear cells. The Qiagen DNeasy Blood Extraction Kit was used to extract genomic DNA from the blood cell samples. This entry comes from a study of cytomegalovirus exposure and HLA in healthy donors (dated by TCRdb to the late 2010s). About the full investigation: An earlier analysis of roughly 500 of the donors reported roughly 300 Gb of sequence data and more than 90 million unique TCR beta sequences from some 180 million T cells. An early release that covered more than 550 HLA-typed donors contained approximately 300 gigabases of sequencing data and 75 million to 100 million unique TCR sequences. Class I and class II HLA loci were covered by the typing at four-digit resolution. Along with the roughly 700-subject first cohort, a separate validation cohort of about 110 different subjects was used. Among the approximately 420 genotyped donors, under 90% belonged to the genetic ancestry cluster associated with self-reported Caucasian donors. Rather than drawing on any new phenotypic data, the later analysis identified candidate immune exposures from TCR beta sequences and the way those sequences occurred across donors. Across about 370 genotyped donors of the cohort, an average of roughly 230,000 unique TCR beta nucleotide sequences per donor were sequenced, and 15% to 20% of those sequences were non-productive. To decide whether each TCR beta V gene segment behaved as functional or pseudogenic, an earlier analysis of some 600 of the donors relied on high-throughput TCR beta sequencing. Typing coverage varied by locus: about 620-630 donors for A, B, C, DRB1 and DQB1; more than 500 for DQA1; nearly 610 for DPA1; around 490 for DPB1. The study aimed to test whether signatures of past pathogen exposure could be identified by cataloging public T cell receptors. A later genetic analysis took genome-wide SNP genotypes for about three fifths of the 666 donors and used that subset as a discovery cohort. All discovery cohort repertoires had been generated using a single sequencing platform. The study profiled the T cell repertoires of hundreds of subjects by immunosequencing and related them to cytomegalovirus serostatus. Donor age, sex, ethnicity and CMV serostatus were compiled together with the repertoire data. To study patterns of TCR occurrence, a later analysis re-analyzed previously published TCR beta repertoires from 700 or so donors and added high-resolution HLA genotyping. A handful of DR-DQ haplotypes were handled as single units for association and clustering because linkage in the cohort was strong. High-throughput TCR immunosequencing, statistical association of individual TCRs with disease status, and machine learning were combined to predict cytomegalovirus infection status. Study-wide conclusions, independent of this receptor: In an earlier analysis of about 540 of the donors, most TCR beta V segments were observed in productive rearrangements about 87% or about 30% of the time, broadly matching IMGT annotations. In a later genetic analysis, fewer N-insertions in productive TCRs were reported among donors in an Asian-associated ancestry cluster than the roughly 700-donor mean. Sequencing depth was assumed to be roughly uniform across donors in the presence/absence analyses, though that assumption may not hold. In a later analysis, HLA-associated TCR beta chains were found to be more clonally expanded and to have lower generation probabilities than equally common non-associated chains. In vitro tests confirmed that a few of the cytomegalovirus-associated TCR beta chains recognize cytomegalovirus antigens. In this cohort, only TCR beta chains were sequenced, and detectable features were limited by the absence of alpha or paired-chain data. Approximately 18 rarely observed V segments, including chromosome 9 orphons, were excluded from the earlier analysis of some 590 of the donors because counts were too low. The classifier was reported to diagnose cytomegalovirus status with high specificity and sensitivity in both the original cohort and the validation cohort. A later analysis reported that several top co-occurrence clusters appeared linked to parvovirus B19, influenza, CMV and Epstein-Barr virus. Correlated functional status among segregating V segments might be attributable to linkage disequilibrium, but an unknown experimental factor could not be ruled out. According to a later analysis, TCR association rates differed among HLA loci, with DRB1 alleles showing the most associated TCRs and HLA-C alleles showing the fewest. When HLA alleles, especially DR and DQ, strongly co-occurred, TCR associations were difficult to assign to individual alleles. In a later analysis, 16,951 TCR beta sequences were associated with specific HLA alleles at a false discovery rate of 0.05. A further reported finding was that TCR beta sequences accurately predicted the HLA-A and HLA-B alleles for most subjects in the first cohort. The authors suggested that the approach could potentially be generalized to other disease states and immunological phenotypes. While some public TCRs were present in many individuals, most TCR sequences turned up only very rarely across donors. An association between a missense DCLRE1C variant and V-gene and J-gene trimming of TCR beta chains was found in a later genetic analysis and replicated in an independent cohort. For the cohort, immune exposure information was limited to CMV serostatus. Because HLA typing was unavailable for some donors at each locus, only the typed subset was used in association tests. The sequencing pipeline was judged likely to have produced a cluster of highly shared sequence variants as a technical artifact. In the study, 150 to 200 TCR beta chains were listed as associated with cytomegalovirus. Most CMV-associated TCR beta chains appeared to be HLA-restricted in a later analysis, and the HLA associations seemed to be driven largely by CMV exposure.

Sequencing was performed on PBMCs. This receptor was obtained from a male donor in good health and CMV-seronegative.

CDR3 reads: CASSFGGQNLDTQYF. The sequenced DNA: TGCGCCAGCAGCTTTGGGGGACAAAACCTAGATACGCAGTATTTT. The rearranged segments are TRBV5-1 and TRBJ2-3; a tentative D call is TRBD1 (6 bases match). Counted from cysteine to phenylalanine, this CDR3 has 15 amino acids. Only the CDR3 region is kept as DNA, spanning 45 bases read in frame from base 1. Trimming takes 2 bases from V and 5 bases from J, and the germline ends sit 15 bases apart. Looking up the germline V gene yields CDR1 SGHRS and CDR2 YFSETQ.